These 30 T cell receptor beta chains were sequenced from one sample in a study of CD8 T cells in Susac syndrome. About 0.45 to 1 ug RNA was reverse transcribed with random hexamers. TCRdb redid the calling of the immunoSEQ multiplex PCR reads with MiXCR, one entry per CDR3 protein. The repertoire holds 100,000 to 150,000 distinct CDR3 sequences, with about 95% as singletons. The specimen sequenced was CD4+ T cells from PBMCs. Source of these receptors: a human donor in good health.

The chain uses TRBV7-2 and TRBJ2-7; TRBD1 agrees at 7 bases. V lost 1 base and J lost 7; bases outside the gene matches: 4. The CDR3 runs to 13 residues. Germline values: CDR1 SGHTA, CDR2 FQGNSA. CDR3 nucleotides: TGTGCCAGCAGCTTAGGACAGGGCGGGGAGCAGTACTTC. Translated, it gives CASSLGQGGEQYF.

The rearrangement uses TRBV5-6 and TRBJ1-1; 7 bases fit TRBD1. CDR3 length: 15 amino acids. Germline CDR1 SGHDT, CDR2 YYEEEE. Trimming took 4 bases from V and 0 from J; bases not matched to a gene: 6. The CDR3: CASSPGTDMNTEAFF. In nucleotides, the CDR3 is TGTGCCAGCAGCCCAGGGACAGACATGAACACTGAAGCTTTCTTT.

The V gene is TRBV12-3 or TRBV12-4, the J gene TRBJ2-2, with D possibly being TRBD1 (5 bases). This CDR3 is 19 amino acids long. V lost 5 bases and J 0 bases, leaving 22 bases between the germline ends. This chain's CDR3 is CASSPGRGGRSSNTGELFF. The CDR3 DNA is TGTGCCAGCAGTCCCGGAAGGGGTGGGCGGTCGTCGAACACCGGGGAGCTGTTTTTT.

The chain uses TRBV4-1 and TRBJ2-7; 7 bases match TRBD2. The ends lost 1 base at V and 9 bases at J; junction bases unmatched: 21. Germline assignment: CDR1 MGHRA and CDR2 YSYEKL. The CDR3 is made up of 18 amino acids. CDR3 sequence: CASSQGFPRGGRGRGQYF. The CDR3 region has the DNA TGCGCCAGCAGCCAAGGGTTCCCCCGCGGGGGACGAGGGAGGGGGCAGTACTTC.

DNA for the CDR3: TGCAGTGCTACCCGGGACTCGTCTAACTATGGCTACACCTTC. Encoded protein: CSATRDSSNYGYTF. V is TRBV20-1 and J is TRBJ1-2; a weak D match, TRBD1 (5 bases). The germline V and J ends were trimmed by 4 bases and 0 bases, with 12 bases remaining between them. This CDR3 is built from 14 residues. The germline gives CDR1 DFQATT, CDR2 SNEGSKA (reference sequence).

The gene calls are TRBV29-1 and TRBJ2-4; D unresolved. Trimming took off 4 bases at V and 5 bases at J, with 6 bases between the two ends. The CDR3 is 11 amino acids. Per the germline V gene, CDR1 is SQVTM and CDR2 is ANQGSEA. CDR3 amino acids: CSVGIQNIQYF. The CDR3 region has the DNA TGCAGCGTTGGGATCCAAAACATTCAGTACTTC.

The genes are TRBV2 and TRBJ2-2, with no clear D. V shed 7 bases and J shed 7 bases, with 13 bases lying between them. The CDR3 is 13 residues long. Germline V lookup: CDR1 SNHLY, CDR2 FYNNEI. The CDR3 sequence: CASTMGSDGELFF. The DNA of the CDR3 is TGTGCCAGCACTATGGGGTCGGACGGGGAGCTGTTTTTT.

The chain uses TRBV18 and TRBJ2-7; 7 bases line up with TRBD1. The CDR3 extends over 14 amino acids. Germline V CDR1 and CDR2: KGHSH, LQKENI. V shed 4 bases, J shed 4 bases, and the junction held 7 bases outside the gene matches. CDR3 nucleotides: TGTGCCAGCTCACGGCCGGGACAGAGTTACGAGCAGTACTTC. Translation gives CASSRPGQSYEQYF.

The chain recombines TRBV29-1 with TRBJ2-7; the match to TRBD2 covers 13 bases. Germline V gene lookup returns CDR1 SQVTM and CDR2 ANQGSEA. V shed 6 bases, J shed 5 bases, and the junction held 16 bases outside the gene matches. CDR3 length: 17 amino acids. The CDR3 spells CSVGIGLAGVSDDEQYF. CDR3 DNA: TGCAGCGTCGGGATCGGACTAGCGGGAGTCTCGGACGACGAGCAGTACTTC.

The CDR3 reads CASSPAGRYF. CDR3 nucleotide sequence: TGTGCCAGCAGCCCAGCTGGGAGGTACTTC. The chain is built from TRBV3-1 and TRBJ2-5; TRBD2 might be the D (5 bases). V shed 4 bases and J shed 13 bases, with 10 bases lying between them. CDR1 and CDR2 (germline): LGHDT, YNNKEL (reference sequence). This CDR3 comprises 10 residues.

This clonotype has only one observation. One end of the junction fails to match germline, which may point to a read error. The rearrangement uses TRBV5-1 and TRBJ2-2; TRBD1 might be the D (6 bases). CDR3 size: 18 residues. Germline V gene lookup returns CDR1 SGHRS and CDR2 YFSETQ. The CDR3 DNA reads as TGCGCCAGCAGCGCGACAGGTTTACCGGGGTCGAAAACCGGGGAGCTGTTTTTT. As protein: CASSATGLPGSKTGELFF.

The V and J genes are TRBV15 and TRBJ2-7, with a possible D match to TRBD1 (6 bases). Germline V gene data show CDR1 as LNHNV and CDR2 as YYDKDF (reference sequence). The V end was cut by 4 bases, the J end by 6 bases, with 10 bases between. This CDR3 spans 12 amino acids. The CDR3 protein is CATSTGVREQYF. Here the CDR3 DNA reads TGTGCCACCAGCACAGGGGTTCGCGAGCAGTACTTC.

The gene calls are TRBV5-1 and TRBJ1-1; 7 bases map to TRBD1. V dropped 4 bases and J dropped 0; count of bases not matched to a gene: 6. The CDR3 spans 15 residues. Germline V gives CDR1 SGHRS, CDR2 YFSETQ. CDR3 nucleotide sequence: TGCGCCAGCAGCACATCGGGACAGTTGAACACTGAAGCTTTCTTT. Amino acid sequence: CASSTSGQLNTEAFF.

This clonotype occurred a few times. The chain carries TRBV7-8 and TRBJ2-3; 8 bases fit TRBD2. With V trimmed by 0 bases and J by 1 base, 21 bases remained unmatched. The V gene's germline CDR1 is SGHVS and CDR2 FQNEAQ. This CDR3 is 22 amino acids long. The DNA for the CDR3 is TGTGCCAGCAGCTTAGCCGCCGATTGGGCGGGAGGAGGGTTGGGGCGCACAGATACGCAGTATTTT. This translates into CASSLAADWAGGGLGRTDTQYF.

This rearrangement joins TRBV20-1 to TRBJ2-1, with TRBD2 matching 11 bases. J was trimmed by 4 bases and V by 0 bases; bases with no gene match: 17. This CDR3 comprises 20 residues. The germline V gene encodes CDR1 DFQATT and CDR2 SNEGSKA (reference sequence). This chain's CDR3 is CSAREGDWRGVAGGYNEQFF. CDR3 DNA sequence: TGCAGTGCTAGAGAGGGGGATTGGCGGGGGGTAGCGGGAGGGTACAATGAGCAGTTCTTC.

This sequence joins TRBV3-1 and TRBJ2-7; D perhaps matches TRBD2 (5 bases). The CDR3 is 15 amino acids. The V and J ends lost 0 bases and 1 base respectively, with 10 bases between them. CDR1 and CDR2 (germline): LGHDT, YNNKEL (reference sequence). The CDR3 spells CASSQDWTGSYEQYF. In DNA form, the CDR3 reads TGTGCCAGCAGCCAAGATTGGACGGGGTCCTACGAGCAGTACTTC.

The rearrangement joins TRBV6-4 to TRBJ2-1; D remains unclear. This CDR3 has 14 amino acids. Germline CDR1 reads MRHNA; CDR2 reads SNTAGT. Between the trimmed V and J ends, which lost 5 bases and 7 bases, there was a span of 15 bases. CDR3 in DNA: TGTGCCAGCAGTCGGGCCTACCGTGGAAATGAGCAGTTCTTC. As protein: CASSRAYRGNEQFF.

In DNA, the CDR3 is TGTGCCTGGAGTCTCCTCGGGACTGAAGCTTTCTTT. It translates to CAWSLLGTEAFF. The chain recombines TRBV30 with TRBJ1-1; D is undetermined. The CDR3 contains 12 residues. Germline V CDR1 and CDR2: GTSNPN, SVGIG (reference sequence). The ends were cut back, 2 bases at V and 5 bases at J, with 9 bases in the middle.

The gene calls are TRBV29-1 and TRBJ1-5, with unresolved D. The CDR3 is made up of 13 amino acids. The V end was cut by 2 bases, the J end by 5 bases, with 10 bases between. Germline V gene data show CDR1 as SQVTM and CDR2 as ANQGSEA. The CDR3, as DNA: TGCAGCGTTGAAACAGCCATGGATCAGCCCCAGCATTTT. This sequence encodes CSVETAMDQPQHF. Using reference TRBV29-1 and TRBJ1-5 for the parts outside the CDR3, the full variable domain is SAVISQKPSRDICQRGTSLTIQCQVDSQVTMMFWYRQQPGQSLTLIATANQGSEATYESGFVIDKFPISRPNLTFSTLTVSNMSPEDSSIYLCSVETAMDQPQHFGDGTRLSIL.

The chain combines TRBV11-2 with TRBJ2-6, with 9 bases identical to TRBD2. Per germline, CDR1 SGHAT and CDR2 FQNNGV. V lost 6 bases and J lost 0; bases outside the gene matches: 9. The CDR3 covers 18 residues. In DNA, the CDR3 is TGTGCCAGCAGGGGTTTAGCGGGGGCGAGCTCTGGGGCCAACGTCCTGACTTTC. This sequence encodes CASRGLAGASSGANVLTF.

The J gene is TRBJ1-2, the V gene TRBV6-5; D is possibly TRBD1 (6 bases). The CDR3 loop spans 15 amino acids. CDR1 is MNHEY, CDR2 SVGAGI, per germline. The V and J ends lost 1 base and 4 bases respectively, with 13 bases between them. Here the CDR3 reads CASSYYTRGGYGYTF. CDR3 bases: TGTGCCAGCAGTTACTATACCAGGGGAGGCTATGGCTACACCTTC.

This chain connects TRBV3-1 to TRBJ1-1; no reliable D call. Per germline, CDR1 LGHDT and CDR2 YNNKEL (reference sequence). The CDR3 runs 14 residues. The V and J ends lost 4 bases and 1 base respectively, with 10 bases between them. The CDR3 region is CASSPSGRNTEAFF. CDR3 coding DNA: TGTGCCAGCAGCCCCTCCGGACGGAACACTGAAGCTTTCTTT.

The J gene is TRBJ1-4, the V gene TRBV2; tentative D call: TRBD1 (5 bases). The CDR3 covers 13 residues. Between the trimmed V and J ends, which lost 8 bases and 6 bases, there was a span of 13 bases. Per the germline V gene, CDR1 is SNHLY and CDR2 is FYNNEI. CDR3 DNA: TGTGCCAGCTGGAGGGACGCATATGAAAAACTGTTTTTT. It translates to CASWRDAYEKLFF.

The gene calls are TRBV14 and TRBJ1-5; maybe TRBD1 (5 bases). Trimming pared 4 bases from V and 5 bases from J, leaving 30 bases between. CDR1 is SGHDN, CDR2 FVKESK, per germline. This CDR3 is built from 20 residues. The CDR3 protein is CASSREQTPPGATAHQPQHF. The DNA for the CDR3 is TGTGCCAGCAGCCGGGAGCAAACCCCACCTGGGGCGACAGCACATCAGCCCCAGCATTTT.

The CDR3 is CSARDRAEYLLGNTIYF. The CDR3 DNA reads TGCAGTGCTAGAGATCGGGCGGAATATCTTCTTGGAAACACCATATATTTT. The chain employs TRBV20-1 and TRBJ1-3; D gene uncertain. V lost 0 bases, J lost 3 bases, and 18 bases lay in between. The germline gives CDR1 DFQATT, CDR2 SNEGSKA (reference sequence). The length of the CDR3 is 17 residues.

V and J are TRBV19 and TRBJ2-2; possible D gene TRBD2, 5 bases. Trimming took 4 bases from V and 5 from J, leaving 14 bases between them. In germline, CDR1 is LNHDA, CDR2 SQIVND (reference sequence). CDR3 size: 15 residues. The CDR3 protein is CASSTRALRTGELFF. In nucleotides, the CDR3 is TGTGCCAGTAGTACGCGGGCCCTCCGGACCGGGGAGCTGTTTTTT.

This clonotype was picked up one time. The chain carries TRBV7-9 and TRBJ1-2, with a weak D call TRBD1 (5 bases). The CDR3 contains 14 residues. Trimming shortened V by 1 base and J by 5 bases, and 11 bases separated the two germline ends. Germline CDR1 is SEHNR and CDR2 is FQNEAQ (reference sequence). The CDR3, as DNA: TGTGCCAGCAGCTTAGAGCAGGGAGGATATGGCTACACCTTC. Translation gives CASSLEQGGYGYTF.

This clonotype was seen only once. This chain connects TRBV5-4 to TRBJ2-7; 15 nucleotides agree with TRBD2. V trimming: 4 bases; J trimming: 4 bases; junction bases outside the gene matches: 6. This CDR3 is 16 amino acids long. Germline CDR1 SGHNT, CDR2 YYREEE (reference sequence). CDR3 DNA sequence: TGTGCCAGCAGCACTGCCGGGACTAGCGGGAGGTACGAGCAGTACTTC. This sequence encodes CASSTAGTSGRYEQYF. Supplemented by reference TRBV5-4 and TRBJ2-7, the full variable domain reads ETGVTQSPTHLIKTRGQQVTLRCSSQSGHNTVSWYQQALGQGPQFIFQYYREEENGRGNFPPRFSGLQFPNYSSELNVNALELDDSALYLCASSTAGTSGRYEQYFGPGTRLTVT.

The V and J genes are TRBV12-3 or TRBV12-4 and TRBJ2-1; 9 bases align to TRBD2. Trimming took 6 bases from V and 4 from J; bases not matched to a gene: 10. The CDR3 sequence is 16 residues long. CDR3 sequence: CASSLTSLAGYNEQFF. Here the CDR3 DNA reads TGTGCCAGCAGCCTAACATCACTAGCGGGTTACAATGAGCAGTTCTTC.

The genes are TRBV7-2 and TRBJ2-1, with D unresolved. The CDR3 spans 16 residues. Germline assignment: CDR1 SGHTA and CDR2 FQGNSA. Between the trimmed V and J ends, which lost 1 base and 2 bases, there was a span of 12 bases. DNA for the CDR3: TGTGCCAGCAGCTTAGGTCCGGGTCTGGCCTACAATGAGCAGTTCTTC. Translating gives CASSLGPGLAYNEQFF.